This TCR beta chain stems from a study of technical replicates of blood from a few donors. CDR1 is SGDLS, CDR2 YYNGEE, per germline. This CDR3 is 15 amino acids long. Germline trimming cut 3 bases from V and 2 bases from J; bases unmatched to any gene: 5. The table came from immunoSEQ multiplex PCR; TCRdb's copy has only in-frame clones and leaves some out. The top ten clones hold approximately 4% of a sample with 59,000 or so clones, about 93% of them seen once. The sequenced material came from PBMCs. The sequence came from a human donor in good health. Some clones in this sample may be carry-over from other donors' samples. The chain uses TRBV9 and TRBJ2-5, with 9 positions matching TRBD1. CDR3 in DNA: TGTGCCAGCAGCGCGGACAGGGGTGGGCAAGAGACCCAGTACTTC. Protein product: CASSADRGGQETQYF.